One and the same sample provided the 8 T cell receptor beta chains below, sequenced in a study of OX40 agonist ivuxolimab in advanced cancers. TCRdb's table, derived via immunoSEQ multiplex PCR, lists solely in-frame clones and lacks some. The table shows some 45,000 clones, with roughly 93% occurring only once. Sequencing used CD4+ or CD8+ T cells sorted from blood, obtained in a trial of the OX40 agonist ivuxolimab. The receptor set was obtained from an adult with an advanced solid tumor such as melanoma, head and neck, liver or kidney cancer.

The genes are TRBV2 and TRBJ2-1, with 7 bases matching TRBD2. The junction had 9 bases not matched to a gene; V was cut back by 5 bases and J by 5 bases. Germline CDR1 reads SNHLY; CDR2 reads FYNNEI. The length of the CDR3 is 15 residues. CDR3 region: CASSTPGLTNNEQFF. CDR3 sequence (DNA): TGTGCCAGCAGTACTCCGGGACTAACAAACAATGAGCAGTTCTTC.

This chain links TRBV6-1 with TRBJ2-1; tentatively, D is TRBD1 or TRBD2 (5 bases each). V gave up 8 bases and J gave up 6 bases, with 11 bases separating them. The CDR3 length is 12 residues. The germline V gene has CDR1 MNHNS and CDR2 SASEGT. CDR3 region: CASDEGPNEQFF. Written as DNA, the CDR3 is TGTGCCAGCGATGAGGGACCCAATGAGCAGTTCTTC.

The chain links TRBV9 to TRBJ2-2; possible D gene TRBD2, 6 bases. This CDR3 has 14 residues. V was clipped by 5 bases and J by 4 bases, with 12 bases between them. Germline V CDR1 and CDR2: SGDLS, YYNGEE. The chain's CDR3 is CASREGASTGELFF. CDR3 nucleotides: TGTGCCAGCAGGGAGGGAGCGAGCACCGGGGAGCTGTTTTTT.

The chain combines TRBV28 with TRBJ2-5; possibly TRBD1 or TRBD2 for D (7 bases each). V lost 6 bases and J 2 bases, leaving 19 bases between the germline ends. CDR1 is MDHEN, CDR2 SYDVKM, per germline. The CDR3 has 16 amino acids. This CDR3 is CASSPINQGGQETQYF. CDR3 DNA sequence: TGTGCCAGCAGCCCTATCAACCAGGGGGGGCAAGAGACCCAGTACTTC.

The chain is built from TRBV11-2 and TRBJ2-7, with D perhaps given as TRBD1 or TRBD2 (5 bases each). Germline values: CDR1 SGHAT, CDR2 FQNNGV. The CDR3 contains 14 residues. Trimming removed 1 base from V and 3 bases from J, with 10 bases in between. CDR3 in DNA: TGTGCCAGCAGCTTAGGGTGGGGGAACTACGAGCAGTACTTC. Translating gives CASSLGWGNYEQYF.

This clone was observed once. This rearrangement joins TRBV7-9 to TRBJ2-7; D possibly corresponds to TRBD1 (5 bases). With 1 base removed from V and 2 bases from J, the gap between germline ends came to 12 bases. There are 15 residues in the CDR3. Germline CDR1 is SEHNR and CDR2 is FQNEAQ (reference sequence). The CDR3 DNA reads TGTGCCAGCAGCTTAGGATCAGGGCCTACCTACGAGCAGTACTTC. Protein product: CASSLGSGPTYEQYF.

This clone was seen more than once but under ten times. V is TRBV19 and J is TRBJ2-5, with a tentative D call TRBD1 (5 bases). Per the germline V gene, CDR1 is LNHDA and CDR2 is SQIVND (reference sequence). The V end lost 6 bases, the J end lost 5 bases, and 16 bases lay between the germline ends. CDR3 length equals 14 residues. The DNA of the CDR3 is TGTGCCAGTAGCCAGACAGCCGCGAGGGAGACCCAGTACTTC. Its protein product is CASSQTAARETQYF.

This chain links TRBV29-1 with TRBJ1-3, with a weak D call TRBD1 (6 bases). The CDR3 totals 13 residues. Looked up from germline, CDR1 is SQVTM and CDR2 is ANQGSEA. The CDR3 coding sequence is TGCACCACGAGGGGGGAATCAGGAAACACCATATATTTT. Its translation is CTTRGESGNTIYF.